This TCR beta chain originates from a study of CD8+ T cells in alopecia areata. Study in general: Tofacitinib was given for 6 to 18 months, then stopped for 6 months.

V lost 6 bases, J lost 8 bases, and 2 bases stayed unmatched. CDR1 MGHDK and CDR2 SYGVNS come from the germline V gene. This CDR3 has 12 amino acids. The treatment denotes: oral pan-JAK inhibitor, 5-10 mg twice daily. Punch biopsies of lesional scalp, plus peripheral blood, were taken from alopecia areata patients. Study results and limitations: Scalp sequencing captures resident alphabeta T cells of normal skin too.

As regards this clone: No antigen is known for it.

RNA was extracted and reverse transcribed into cDNA as the sequencing template. The protocol was immunoSEQ multiplex PCR, while the TCRdb copy is restricted to in-frame clones and leaves out a portion. The table lists under 350,000 clones, roughly 64% of them singletons. The specimen was CD4+ T cells sorted from blood, collected at week 24, from a patient treated with tofacitinib. This sequence originates from a human donor with alopecia areata. The chain is built from TRBV25-1 and TRBJ2-1, with 9 bases matching TRBD1. In nucleotides, the CDR3 is TGTGCCAGCAGACAGGGGGCCGATGAGCAGTTCTTC. Its protein product is CASRQGADEQFF. Combining the CDR3 with reference TRBV25-1 and TRBJ2-1 gives the whole variable domain EADIYQTPRYLVIGTGKKITLECSQTMGHDKMYWYQQDPGMELHLIHYSYGVNSTEKGDLSSESTVSRIRTEHFPLTLESARPSHTSQYLCASRQGADEQFFGPGTRLTVL.